These T cell receptor beta chains were read from a single sample in a study of blood T cell repertoires in COVID-19. The assay was immunoSEQ multiplex PCR, and TCRdb's table has in-frame clones only and misses some. In the table there are about 91,000 clones, about 76% of which are singletons. Sequenced sample: peripheral blood. The receptors here all came from an elderly woman with acute or convalescent COVID-19. CDR3s include the opening cysteine and the closing phenylalanine or tryptophan. The D gene is left open where the match is weak. Not every row has a clone size; where given, it reads once, few, many or a size class.

J gene,V gene,clone size,CDR3 length,D gene,CDR3 protein,CDR3 DNA
TRBJ1-2,TRBV7-2,.,14,TRBD1,CASSSQGQGGGYTF,TGTGCCAGCAGCTCACAGGGACAGGGAGGTGGCTACACCTTC
TRBJ2-7,TRBV6-1,.,15,.,CASSEAQQGPYEQYF,TGTGCCAGCAGTGAAGCGCAGCAGGGTCCCTACGAGCAGTACTTC
TRBJ2-6,TRBV15,.,14,.,CATSLKSWANVLTF,TGTGCCACCAGCTTAAAATCCTGGGCCAACGTCCTGACTTTC
TRBJ1-2,TRBV6-4,.,12,.,CASSDSRGGYTF,TGTGCCAGCAGTGACTCGAGAGGGGGCTACACCTTC
TRBJ1-1,TRBV7-3,.,15,.,CASSAHRVGNTEAFF,TGTGCCAGCAGCGCCCACAGGGTCGGGAACACTGAAGCTTTCTTT
TRBJ2-7,TRBV19,.,14,.,CASSISLASNEQYF,TGTGCCAGTAGTATAAGTCTAGCCAGCAACGAGCAGTACTTC
TRBJ1-2,TRBV18,.,14,.,CASSPDLGPFGYTF,TGTGCCAGCTCACCAGACTTGGGGCCCTTTGGCTACACCTTC
TRBJ2-7,TRBV28,.,12,.,CASSLVDYEQYF,TGTGCCAGCAGTTTAGTAGACTACGAGCAGTACTTC
TRBJ2-1,TRBV12-2,.,11,.,CASVGGNEQFF,TGTGCATCGGTAGGAGGGAATGAGCAGTTCTTC
TRBJ2-2,TRBV27,.,14,.,CASSLTGTSGELFF,TGTGCCAGCAGTTTAACGGGAACGTCCGGGGAGCTGTTTTTT
TRBJ2-5,TRBV5-4,once,13,TRBD1,CASSPDREETQYF,TGTGCCAGCAGCCCGGACAGGGAGGAGACCCAGTACTTC
TRBJ2-7,TRBV5-1,.,14,TRBD1,CASSPWDRANEQYF,TGCGCCAGCAGCCCGTGGGACAGAGCCAACGAGCAGTACTTC
TRBJ2-1,TRBV18,.,16,.,CASSRGFQAKYNEQFF,TGTGCCAGCTCCCGTGGTTTCCAGGCCAAATACAATGAGCAGTTCTTC
TRBJ2-7,TRBV28,once,17,TRBD2,CASSLLGVAGGSHEQYF,TGTGCCAGCAGCCTCCTAGGAGTAGCGGGAGGAAGTCACGAGCAGTACTTC
TRBJ1-2,TRBV19,.,16,TRBD1,CASSLDRGMANYGYTF,TGTGCCAGTAGTCTTGACAGGGGGATGGCTAACTATGGCTACACCTTC